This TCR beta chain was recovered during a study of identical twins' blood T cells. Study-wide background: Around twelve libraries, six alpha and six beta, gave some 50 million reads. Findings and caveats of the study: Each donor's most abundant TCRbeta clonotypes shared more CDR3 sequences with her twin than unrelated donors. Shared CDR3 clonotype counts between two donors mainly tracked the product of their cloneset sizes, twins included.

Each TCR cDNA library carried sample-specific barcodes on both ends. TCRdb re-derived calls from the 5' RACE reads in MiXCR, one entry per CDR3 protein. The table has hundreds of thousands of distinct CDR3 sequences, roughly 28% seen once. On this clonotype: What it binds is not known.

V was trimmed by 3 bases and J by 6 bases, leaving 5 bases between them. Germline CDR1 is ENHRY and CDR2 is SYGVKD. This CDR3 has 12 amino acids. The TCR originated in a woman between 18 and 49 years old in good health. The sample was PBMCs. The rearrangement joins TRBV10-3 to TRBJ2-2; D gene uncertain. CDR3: CAISEVSGELFF. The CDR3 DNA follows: TGTGCCATCAGTGAAGTTTCCGGGGAGCTGTTTTTT.